This entry lists 18 T cell receptor beta chains sequenced from one sample in a study of cytomegalovirus exposure and HLA in healthy donors. Both 60 Vbeta primers and 13 Jbeta primers went into the PCR. Some clones are missing from TCRdb's copy, which holds only in-frame ones; the method was immunoSEQ multiplex PCR. The sample includes about 250,000 clones, around 90% of them seen just once. Sequenced sample: PBMCs. The receptors were gathered from a girl aged 2 to 10 in good health and CMV-seronegative.

The CDR3 DNA reads TGCGCCAGCACCACCCAGGGCTACGACAATGAGCAGTTCTTC. This translates into CASTTQGYDNEQFF. The chain uses TRBV5-1 and TRBJ2-1, with D perhaps TRBD1 (5 bases). With 6 bases removed from V and 5 bases from J, the gap between germline ends came to 15 bases. CDR3 size: 14 residues. Germline loops: CDR1 SGHRS, CDR2 YFSETQ.

This chain links TRBV19 with TRBJ2-1; 9 nucleotides match TRBD1. Germline values: CDR1 LNHDA, CDR2 SQIVND (reference sequence). The ends lost 4 bases at V and 3 bases at J; junction bases unmatched: 7. CDR3 length: 16 amino acids. CDR3 amino acids: CASSTGQGTGYNEQFF. In DNA form, the CDR3 reads TGTGCCAGTAGTACCGGACAGGGGACTGGCTACAATGAGCAGTTCTTC. Complete variable domain (other parts from reference TRBV19 and TRBJ2-1): DGGITQSPKYLFRKEGQNVTLSCEQNLNHDAMYWYRQDPGQGLRLIYYSQIVNDFQKGDIAEGYSVSREKKESFPLTVTSAQKNPTAFYLCASSTGQGTGYNEQFFGPGTRLTVL.

The V call is TRBV2, the J call TRBJ2-4; 9 bases match TRBD1. The junction had 13 bases not matched to a gene; V was cut back by 5 bases and J by 8 bases. From germline, CDR1 is SNHLY and CDR2 FYNNEI. The CDR3 has 16 residues. CDR3 sequence reads: CASSFFPGTGFYIQYF. The DNA for the CDR3 is TGTGCCAGCAGTTTTTTCCCCGGGACAGGGTTCTACATTCAGTACTTC.

The J gene is TRBJ2-7, the V gene TRBV30; D remains ambiguous. Germline V gene data show CDR1 as GTSNPN and CDR2 as SVGIG (reference sequence). The germline V and J ends were trimmed by 2 bases and 0 bases, with 8 bases remaining between them. This CDR3 is built from 13 residues. CDR3 in DNA: TGTGCCTGGAGTTTCCCGAGCTCCTACGAGCAGTACTTC. Its translation: CAWSFPSSYEQYF.

The J gene is TRBJ2-5, the V gene TRBV2, with 8 bases that match TRBD1. This CDR3 is 14 amino acids long. Trimming removed 8 bases from V and 4 bases from J; junction bases left unmatched: 9. Germline CDR1 reads SNHLY; CDR2 reads FYNNEI. The CDR3 sequence: CASSIDRGRETQYF. The CDR3 coding sequence is TGTGCCAGCTCTATAGACAGGGGAAGAGAGACCCAGTACTTC. The entire variable domain, with the rest obtained from reference TRBV2 and TRBJ2-5, is as follows: EPEVTQTPSHQVTQMGQEVILRCVPISNHLYFYWYRQILGQKVEFLVSFYNNEISEKSEIFDDQFSVERPDGSNFTLKIRSTKLEDSAMYFCASSIDRGRETQYFGPGTRLLVL.

The CDR3 protein is CASSLGASAWKLFF. The CDR3 coding sequence is TGTGCCAGCAGCTTAGGAGCGTCGGCCTGGAAACTGTTTTTT. This chain connects TRBV7-2 to TRBJ1-4; unclear D gene. The germline V and J ends were trimmed by 1 base and 11 bases, with 14 bases remaining between them. CDR1 and CDR2 from the germline V gene are SGHTA and FQGNSA. CDR3 size: 14 residues.

In the case of this clone: Because the CDR3 is missing its conserved closing phenylalanine or tryptophan, this is likely a read error. J is TRBJ1-5 and V is TRBV30; TRBD1 might be the D (5 bases). The V and J ends lost 0 bases and 3 bases respectively, with 9 bases between them. Germline CDR1 reads GTSNPN; CDR2 reads SVGIG (reference sequence). The CDR3 loop spans 14 amino acids. Here the CDR3 DNA reads TGTGCCTGGAGTGTACAGGACACCAATCAGCCCCAGCATCTT. It yields the protein CAWSVQDTNQPQHL.

This sequence joins TRBV2 and TRBJ1-1, with D perhaps matching TRBD1 (6 bases). The CDR3 has 13 residues. Germline CDR1 is SNHLY and CDR2 is FYNNEI. Trimming removed 8 bases from V and 7 bases from J, with 17 bases in between. This CDR3 is CASLPTGLGEAFF. CDR3 DNA sequence: TGTGCCAGCTTACCCACAGGGCTCGGTGAAGCTTTCTTT. Together with reference TRBV2 and TRBJ1-1, the CDR3 gives the full variable domain: EPEVTQTPSHQVTQMGQEVILRCVPISNHLYFYWYRQILGQKVEFLVSFYNNEISEKSEIFDDQFSVERPDGSNFTLKIRSTKLEDSAMYFCASLPTGLGEAFFGQGTRLTVV.

The chain employs TRBV25-1 and TRBJ2-1, with 12 bases aligning to TRBD2. The CDR3 is 15 amino acids. V gave up 2 bases and J gave up 9 bases; unmatched junction bases: 5. Germline CDR1 MGHDK, CDR2 SYGVNS. CDR3 bases: TGTGCCAGCAGTGAACGAGGACTAGCGGGATCTGAGCAGTTCTTC. Amino acid sequence: CASSERGLAGSEQFF.

DNA of the CDR3: TGTGCCAGCTCAGAGGGCGTGCAGACCCAGTACTTC. The encoded protein is CASSEGVQTQYF. The gene calls are TRBV18 and TRBJ2-5; tentatively, D is TRBD2 (5 bases). Trimming stripped 5 bases from V and 6 bases from J, with 10 bases between. The CDR3 loop spans 12 amino acids. CDR1 and CDR2 from the germline V gene are KGHSH and LQKENI.

This chain links TRBV2 with TRBJ1-2, with 7 bases matching TRBD1. CDR1 is SNHLY, CDR2 FYNNEI, per germline. The CDR3 extends over 16 amino acids. The V gene end was trimmed by 10 bases and the J gene end by 4 bases; junction bases not matched to a gene: 18. The CDR3 here is CATIKDLNRGGYGYTF. The CDR3 DNA is TGTGCCACTATAAAGGACCTCAACAGGGGCGGCTATGGCTACACCTTC.

This chain links TRBV5-1 with TRBJ1-1; D is uncertain. The CDR3 sequence is 14 residues long. Germline V gene data show CDR1 as SGHRS and CDR2 as YFSETQ. The V end was cut by 2 bases, the J end by 3 bases, with 11 bases between. The CDR3 loop is CASSFAQDHTEAFF. For the CDR3, the DNA is TGCGCCAGCAGCTTTGCTCAGGATCACACTGAAGCTTTCTTT.

This chain links TRBV29-1 with TRBJ2-6, with D possibly being TRBD2 (5 bases). The CDR3 spans 13 residues. Germline loops: CDR1 SQVTM, CDR2 ANQGSEA. Here the CDR3 DNA reads TGCGCAGGTGCGGGCTCTGGGGCCAACGTCCTGACTTTC. This gives the protein CAGAGSGANVLTF.

The chain employs TRBV12-5 and TRBJ2-5; perhaps TRBD1 as D (5 bases). The germline V gene encodes CDR1 LGHNT and CDR2 FRNRAP. The CDR3 spans 14 residues. V was clipped by 5 bases and J by 2 bases, with 12 bases between them. The CDR3, as DNA: TGTGCTAGTGGTACCCTTGACAGTCAAGAGACCCAGTACTTC. Translated, it gives CASGTLDSQETQYF.

The rearrangement links TRBV9 to TRBJ2-1; 11 bases align to TRBD2. Germline V gene lookup returns CDR1 SGDLS and CDR2 YYNGEE. The CDR3 covers 16 residues. J was trimmed by 4 bases and V by 0 bases; bases with no gene match: 3. CDR3: CASSVATSGGYNEQFF. CDR3 coding DNA: TGTGCCAGCAGCGTAGCAACTAGCGGGGGATACAATGAGCAGTTCTTC.

This clone was observed a handful of times. The chain uses TRBV20-1 and TRBJ1-2; no definite D call. The V gene's germline CDR1 is DFQATT and CDR2 SNEGSKA (reference sequence). This CDR3 comprises 11 residues. V dropped 7 bases and J dropped 8 bases, with 14 bases sitting between them. The CDR3 sequence is CSGSREWGYTF. The CDR3 coding sequence is TGCAGTGGATCTAGAGAATGGGGCTACACCTTC.

The genes are TRBV27 and TRBJ2-1, with TRBD1 matching 7 bases. The CDR3 consists of 16 residues. V dropped 3 bases and J dropped 8; count of bases not matched to a gene: 13. Looked up from germline, CDR1 is MNHEY and CDR2 is SMNVEV (reference sequence). CDR3 nucleotides: TGTGCCAGCAGTTTCCGTCACGAGGGGGCGAGGGATGAGCAGTTCTTC. This gives the protein CASSFRHEGARDEQFF.

The chain has TRBV5-1 and TRBJ2-1, with a tentative D call TRBD2 (6 bases). Germline loops: CDR1 SGHRS, CDR2 YFSETQ. V lost 0 bases to trimming and J lost 0 bases, with 7 bases between them. The CDR3 sequence is 15 residues long. The CDR3 loop reads CASSLDGSSYNEQFF. In nucleotides, the CDR3 is TGCGCCAGCAGCTTGGACGGGAGCTCCTACAATGAGCAGTTCTTC.